A single T cell receptor (beta chain) is shown here with its context. Its antigen is still unknown. The data were taken from a study of T cell responses to AZD1222 COVID-19 vaccine. Study-level findings and limits: Dominant CD4 TCR responses targeted spike regions 160-218 and 743-854. Repertoires were obtained solely post-peak T cell response. In a largely white British group with more females than males, clonal diversity was possibly underestimated. Increases in Spike-specific TCR breadth and depth were seen after two AZD1222 doses.

Trimming at V came to 1 base and at J to 7 bases, leaving 21 bases not matched to a gene. CDR1 is MNHNS, CDR2 SASEGT, per germline. The CDR3 loop spans 19 amino acids. The repertoire was sequenced with immunoSEQ multiplex PCR; TCRdb's copy has only in-frame clones and lacks some. The profile shows 160,000 or so clones, over 75% of them singletons. V usage is TRBV6-1 and J usage is TRBJ1-1, with TRBD1 matching over 7 bases. The source of this sequence is an adult who received the AZD1222 COVID-19 vaccine. Sample: peripheral blood, taken 28 days after the second AZD1222 dose. Here the CDR3 reads CASSEELGRGQGVRVEAFF. The CDR3 region has the DNA TGTGCCAGCAGTGAAGAGTTGGGGAGGGGGCAGGGGGTTCGGGTTGAAGCTTTCTTT.